Presented here are 6 T cell receptor beta chains from one specimen sequenced in a study of T cells in localized non-small cell lung cancer. Libraries were prepared by immunoSEQ multiplex PCR; TCRdb keeps only in-frame clonotypes and omits some of them. The sample lists 100,000 to 150,000 clones, more than 80% occurring once. Specimen: peripheral blood, collected before any cancer treatment. The receptors come from a female donor older than 55 with stage I lung adenocarcinoma.

The rearrangement joins TRBV18 to TRBJ2-1, with 11 bases fitting TRBD2. The CDR3 length is 17 residues. V was clipped by 3 bases and J by 2 bases; unmatched bases: 6. Germline V gene sequence: CDR1 KGHSH, CDR2 LQKENI. The CDR3 reads CASSPLTSGSPYNEQFF. As DNA, the CDR3 is TGTGCCAGCTCACCGTTAACTAGCGGGAGCCCCTACAATGAGCAGTTCTTC.

The rearrangement joins TRBV6-9 to TRBJ2-1; 11 bases match TRBD2. The CDR3 spans 17 residues. Germline V gives CDR1 MNHGY, CDR2 SVAAGI. J gave up 3 bases and V 3 bases, and 7 bases lay outside the gene matches. The CDR3 DNA reads as TGTGCCAGCAGTTACGCGAAGACTAGCGGGAACTACAATGAGCAGTTCTTC. Its translation is CASSYAKTSGNYNEQFF.

The V and J genes are TRBV5-1 and TRBJ2-6; D perhaps matches TRBD2 (6 bases). Looked up from germline, CDR1 is SGHRS and CDR2 is YFSETQ. The V and J ends lost 0 bases and 3 bases respectively, with 13 bases between them. There are 17 residues in the CDR3. CDR3 sequence (DNA): TGCGCCAGCAGCTTGGCCGTCGGAGGGGTTGGGGCCAACGTCCTGACTTTC. Translation gives CASSLAVGGVGANVLTF.

This clone has only one observation. V and J are TRBV6-4 and TRBJ2-2; D perhaps matches TRBD1 (6 bases). The CDR3 extends over 13 amino acids. Trimming pared 5 bases from V and 5 bases from J, leaving 9 bases between. In germline, CDR1 is MRHNA, CDR2 SNTAGT. The CDR3 sequence is CASSSDRTGELFF. The CDR3 nucleotides read TGTGCCAGCAGTTCGGACAGAACCGGGGAGCTGTTTTTT.

This clone was recorded only once. V usage is TRBV6-5 and J usage is TRBJ2-5, with TRBD2 matching 10 bases. The length of the CDR3 is 15 residues. V lost 4 bases, J lost 2 bases, and 4 bases stayed unmatched. Germline CDR1 and CDR2: MNHEY and SVGAGI. The CDR3 bases are TGTGCCAGCAGTTTCCGGACTAGCGGACAAGAGACCCAGTACTTC. Protein sequence: CASSFRTSGQETQYF.

The J gene is TRBJ1-1, the V gene TRBV9, with 8 bases that match TRBD1. V shed 4 bases, J shed 1 base, and the junction held 6 bases outside the gene matches. CDR3 size: 15 residues. Germline CDR1 reads SGDLS; CDR2 reads YYNGEE. Here the CDR3 reads CASSQGAGSNTEAFF. The CDR3 coding sequence is TGTGCCAGCAGCCAGGGGGCAGGCTCGAACACTGAAGCTTTCTTT.